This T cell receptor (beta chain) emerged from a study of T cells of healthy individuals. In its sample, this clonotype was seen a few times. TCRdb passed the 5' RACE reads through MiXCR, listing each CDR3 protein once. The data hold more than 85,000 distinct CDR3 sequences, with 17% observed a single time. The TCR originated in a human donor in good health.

CDR3 sequence reads: CASSYPTGGNWGTEAFF. The DNA for the CDR3 is TGTGCCAGCAGTTACCCGACAGGGGGCAATTGGGGCACTGAAGCTTTCTTT. This sequence joins TRBV6-5 and TRBJ1-1, with 10 bases matching TRBD1. The germline CDR1 and CDR2 sequences are MNHEY and SVGAGI. This CDR3 has 17 residues. V was clipped by 2 bases and J by 4 bases; unmatched bases: 10.